A single sample is the source of the 14 T cell receptor beta chains below, sequenced in a study of shared clonotypes between healthy human individuals. The repertoire was sequenced with immunoSEQ multiplex PCR; TCRdb's copy has only in-frame clones and lacks some. The table shows some 1,900,000 clones, with approximately 94% occurring only once. CD45RO-negative CD8 cells positively selected for CCR7 made up the naive population, which excluded terminally differentiated effector memory CD45RA+ cells. Sequenced: naive CD8+ T cells sorted from blood. The receptors were gathered from a man aged 18 to 30 in good health.

The rearrangement joins TRBV13 to TRBJ2-7; tentatively, D is TRBD1 (6 bases). The CDR3 has 11 residues. CDR1 is PRHDT, CDR2 FYEKMQ, per germline (reference sequence). The chain's CDR3 is CASAGDYEQYF. CDR3 nucleotide sequence: TGTGCTTCCGCAGGGGACTACGAGCAGTACTTC.

The chain carries TRBV28 and TRBJ2-1, with D perhaps matching TRBD1 (6 bases). V lost 5 bases to trimming and J lost 7 bases, with 15 bases between them. The CDR3 is made up of 14 amino acids. Germline V gene lookup returns CDR1 MDHEN and CDR2 SYDVKM. CDR3 loop: CASSQRTEFNEQFF. The CDR3 DNA reads as TGTGCCAGCAGTCAAAGGACAGAGTTTAATGAGCAGTTCTTC.

CDR3 sequence: CSAGTSAEATGELFF. Written as DNA, the CDR3 is TGCAGCGCCGGGACTAGCGCTGAAGCTACCGGGGAGCTGTTTTTT. The V call is TRBV29-1, the J call TRBJ2-2; 10 nucleotides line up with TRBD2. Looked up from germline, CDR1 is SQVTM and CDR2 is ANQGSEA. CDR3 length: 15 residues. V gave up 7 bases and J gave up 5 bases; unmatched junction bases: 10.

V usage is TRBV11-2 and J usage is TRBJ2-5; a weak D match, TRBD1 (6 bases). Germline V gene lookup returns CDR1 SGHAT and CDR2 FQNNGV. Trimming cost V 5 bases and J 3 bases, with 10 bases left between them. CDR3 length: 13 amino acids. CDR3 bases: TGTGCCAGCAGCCCCTGGACAGAAGAGACCCAGTACTTC. Residues: CASSPWTEETQYF.

Remarks on this clone: The junction does not match germline at one end; this may be a read error. The chain joins TRBV6-6 to TRBJ1-1; D is uncertain. CDR3 length equals 11 residues. Germline-derived CDR1 and CDR2 are MNHNY and SVGAGI (reference sequence). CDR3: CASSYVSRTIF. The CDR3 DNA reads TGTGCCAGCAGTTACGTAAGTAGGACGATCTTT.

This clone showed up just once. The rearrangement uses TRBV11-2 and TRBJ1-1, with a tentative D call TRBD1 (5 bases). The CDR3 has 14 amino acids. From germline, CDR1 is SGHAT and CDR2 FQNNGV. V lost 5 bases to trimming and J lost 5 bases, with 15 bases between them. The DNA for the CDR3 is TGTGCCAGCAGCCCACTGCCTTGGGGGACTGAAGCTTTCTTT. Residues: CASSPLPWGTEAFF.

This clone occurred once. The chain uses TRBV5-4 and TRBJ2-2; either TRBD1 or TRBD2 may fit D (6 bases each). CDR3 length: 15 residues. The germline V gene encodes CDR1 SGHNT and CDR2 YYREEE (reference sequence). V was shortened by 6 bases and J by 3 bases, with 15 bases between the two germline ends. The CDR3 DNA reads TGTGCCAGCACGGAAGGGGGGTATGACACCGGGGAGCTGTTTTTT. Its translation is CASTEGGYDTGELFF.

V usage is TRBV10-1 and J usage is TRBJ2-5; D possibly corresponds to TRBD1 (5 bases). V lost 4 bases and J lost 0, with 9 bases in between. This CDR3 comprises 14 residues. CDR1 and CDR2 from the germline V gene are WNHNN and SYGVQD (reference sequence). The CDR3 nucleotides are TGCGCCAGCAGTGGACCAGGGAACCAAGAGACCCAGTACTTC. It translates to CASSGPGNQETQYF.

The sample holds one count of this clone. The V call is TRBV5-4, the J call TRBJ1-6; the D gene is possibly TRBD1 (5 bases). The germline V and J ends were trimmed by 7 bases and 6 bases, with 8 bases remaining between them. The CDR3 length is 12 residues. Germline values: CDR1 SGHNT, CDR2 YYREEE (reference sequence). DNA for the CDR3: TGTGCCAGCGGGAGGGGTAATTCACCCCTCCACTTT. It translates to CASGRGNSPLHF.

The CDR3 is CASSLGGYDTPVNYGYTF. The CDR3 nucleotides read TGTGCCAGCAGCTTAGGTGGTTACGACACGCCGGTCAACTATGGCTACACCTTC. The rearrangement links TRBV7-2 to TRBJ1-2, with D unresolved. V lost 1 base to trimming and J lost 2 bases, with 20 bases between them. This CDR3 spans 18 amino acids. Germline CDR1 reads SGHTA; CDR2 reads FQGNSA. Together with reference TRBV7-2 and TRBJ1-2, the CDR3 gives the full variable domain: GAGVSQSPSNKVTEKGKDVELRCDPISGHTALYWYRQSLGQGLEFLIYFQGNSAPDKSGLPSDRFSAERTGGSVSTLTIQRTQQEDSAVYLCASSLGGYDTPVNYGYTFGSGTRLTVV.

The V gene is TRBV4-3, the J gene TRBJ1-1; 9 nucleotides align to TRBD1. This CDR3 spans 15 amino acids. Germline CDR1 reads LGHNA; CDR2 reads YSLEER. V was pared by 4 bases and J by 1 base, with 4 bases of the junction left unmatched. CDR3 loop: CASSPDRGKNTEAFF. Here the CDR3 DNA reads TGCGCCAGCAGCCCGGACAGGGGCAAGAACACTGAAGCTTTCTTT.

V is TRBV6-5 and J is TRBJ1-1; tentative D call: TRBD1 (5 bases). CDR1 and CDR2 (germline): MNHEY, SVGAGI. V was shortened by 2 bases and J by 8 bases, with 12 bases between the two germline ends. CDR3 length: 13 residues. In DNA form, the CDR3 reads TGTGCCAGCAGTTACCCCGGGGCCAGGGAAGCTTTCTTT. Its protein is CASSYPGAREAFF.

This chain connects TRBV5-6 to TRBJ2-5; D uncertain. Germline-derived CDR1 and CDR2 are SGHDT and YYEEEE. The CDR3 runs 14 residues. Trimming stripped 2 bases from V and 5 bases from J, with 13 bases between. CDR3: CASSLGVTSETQYF. CDR3 bases: TGTGCCAGCAGCTTAGGAGTAACTTCTGAGACCCAGTACTTC.

This chain uses TRBV9 with TRBJ2-3; 9 nucleotides match TRBD2. The CDR3 loop spans 16 amino acids. The ends lost 3 bases at V and 0 bases at J; junction bases unmatched: 5. Germline lookup yields CDR1 SGDLS and CDR2 YYNGEE. The chain's CDR3 is CASSDSSGDSTDTQYF. In DNA form, the CDR3 reads TGTGCCAGCAGCGATTCTAGCGGGGATAGCACAGATACGCAGTATTTT.